This T cell receptor (beta chain) was sequenced in a study of shared clonotypes between healthy human individuals. Trimming pared 4 bases from V and 0 bases from J, leaving 11 bases between. CDR3 size: 15 residues. The germline V gene has CDR1 SGDLS and CDR2 YYNGEE. Study-level points and caveats: With a handful of donors compared, roughly 5% of naive CD4 clonotypes were shared.

It was into CD45RA+ naive and CD45RA-negative memory subsets that the CD4+ cells were split. Sequencing was performed with immunoSEQ multiplex PCR; in TCRdb, only in-frame clones are kept and a portion is missing. The table lists about 1.5 million clones, around 97% of them singletons. About this clone itself: The antigen is undetermined.

The clonotype comes from a man aged 30 to 39 in good health. V gene TRBV9 combines with J gene TRBJ2-4; D gene ambiguous. The source material was naive CD4+ T cells sorted from blood. Described subset: CD45RA+ positively selected. The CDR3 nucleotides read TGTGCCAGCAGCCCGTCCTTGGTAGCCAAAAACATTCAGTACTTC. Encoded protein: CASSPSLVAKNIQYF.